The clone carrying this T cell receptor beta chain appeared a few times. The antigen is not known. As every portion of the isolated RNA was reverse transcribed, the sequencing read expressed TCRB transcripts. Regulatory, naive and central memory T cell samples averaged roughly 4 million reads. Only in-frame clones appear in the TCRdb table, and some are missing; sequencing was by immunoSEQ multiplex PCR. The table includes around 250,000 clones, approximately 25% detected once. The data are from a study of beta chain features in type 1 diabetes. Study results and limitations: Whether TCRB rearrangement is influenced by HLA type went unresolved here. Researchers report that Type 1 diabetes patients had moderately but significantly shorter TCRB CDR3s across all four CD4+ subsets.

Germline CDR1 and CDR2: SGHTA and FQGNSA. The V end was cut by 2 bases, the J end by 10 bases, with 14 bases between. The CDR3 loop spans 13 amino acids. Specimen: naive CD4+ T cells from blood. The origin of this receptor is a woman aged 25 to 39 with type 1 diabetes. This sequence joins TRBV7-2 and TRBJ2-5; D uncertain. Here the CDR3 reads CASSLRITGIQYF. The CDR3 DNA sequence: TGTGCCAGCAGCTTACGGATTACGGGTATCCAGTACTTC.